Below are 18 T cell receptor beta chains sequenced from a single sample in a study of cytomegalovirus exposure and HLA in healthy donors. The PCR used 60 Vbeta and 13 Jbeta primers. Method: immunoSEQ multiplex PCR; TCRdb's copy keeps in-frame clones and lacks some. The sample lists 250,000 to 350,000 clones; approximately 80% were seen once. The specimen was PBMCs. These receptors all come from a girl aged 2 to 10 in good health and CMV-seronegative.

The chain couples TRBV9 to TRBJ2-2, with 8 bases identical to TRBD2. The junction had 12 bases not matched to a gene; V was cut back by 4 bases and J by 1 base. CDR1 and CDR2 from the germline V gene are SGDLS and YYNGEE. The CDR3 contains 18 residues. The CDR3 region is CASSPRGGAGGNTGELFF. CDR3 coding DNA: TGTGCCAGCAGCCCTAGAGGAGGGGCGGGAGGGAACACCGGGGAGCTGTTTTTT.

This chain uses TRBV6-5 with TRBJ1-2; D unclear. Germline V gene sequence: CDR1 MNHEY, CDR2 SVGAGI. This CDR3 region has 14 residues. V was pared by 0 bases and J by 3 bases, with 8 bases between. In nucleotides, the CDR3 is TGTGCCAGCAGTTACTCTTACAGAGACTATGGCTACACCTTC. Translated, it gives CASSYSYRDYGYTF.

The CDR3 coding sequence is TGCAGCGTGGAGCGGGAGCTCACCGGGGAGCTGTTTTTT. Translating it yields CSVERELTGELFF. The chain carries TRBV29-1 and TRBJ2-2, with 8 nucleotides matching TRBD2. Trimming at V came to 6 bases and at J to 4 bases, leaving 4 bases not matched to a gene. The CDR3 consists of 13 residues. Germline CDR1 reads SQVTM; CDR2 reads ANQGSEA.

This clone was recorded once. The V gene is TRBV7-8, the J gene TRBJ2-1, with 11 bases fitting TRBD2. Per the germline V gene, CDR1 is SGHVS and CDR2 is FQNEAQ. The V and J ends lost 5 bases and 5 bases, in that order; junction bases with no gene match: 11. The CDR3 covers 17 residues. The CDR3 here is CASSPRRLAGRHNEQFF. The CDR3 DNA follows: TGTGCCAGCAGCCCCCGGCGACTAGCGGGAAGACACAATGAGCAGTTCTTC. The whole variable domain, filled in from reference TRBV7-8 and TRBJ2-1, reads GAGVSQSPRYKVAKRGQDVALRCDPISGHVSLFWYQQALGQGPEFLTYFQNEAQLDKSGLPSDRFFAERPEGSVSTLKIQRTQQEDSAVYLCASSPRRLAGRHNEQFFGPGTRLTVL.

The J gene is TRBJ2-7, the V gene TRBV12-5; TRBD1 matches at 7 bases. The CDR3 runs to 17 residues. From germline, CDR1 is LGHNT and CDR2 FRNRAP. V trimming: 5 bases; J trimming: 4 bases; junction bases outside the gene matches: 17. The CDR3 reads CASGLSPSPGQRYEQYF. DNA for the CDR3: TGTGCTAGTGGTCTGAGTCCCTCTCCGGGACAGAGGTACGAGCAGTACTTC. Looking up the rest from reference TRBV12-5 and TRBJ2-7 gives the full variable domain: DARVTQTPRHKVTEMGQEVTMRCQPILGHNTVFWYRQTMMQGLELLAYFRNRAPLDDSGMPKDRFSAEMPDATLATLKIQPSEPRDSAVYFCASGLSPSPGQRYEQYFGPGTRLTVT.

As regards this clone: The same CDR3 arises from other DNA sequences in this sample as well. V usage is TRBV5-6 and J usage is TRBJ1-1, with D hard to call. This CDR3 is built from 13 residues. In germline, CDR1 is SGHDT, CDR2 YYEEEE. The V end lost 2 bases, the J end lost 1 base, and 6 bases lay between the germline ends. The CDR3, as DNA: TGTGCCAGCAGCTTACTCCCGAACACTGAAGCTTTCTTT. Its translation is CASSLLPNTEAFF.

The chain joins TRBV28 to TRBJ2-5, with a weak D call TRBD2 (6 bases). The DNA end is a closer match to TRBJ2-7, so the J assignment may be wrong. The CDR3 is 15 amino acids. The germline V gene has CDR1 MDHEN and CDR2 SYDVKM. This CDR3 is CASSLGGTVTYEQYF. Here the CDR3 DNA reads TGTGCCAGCAGTTTAGGCGGGACCGTCACCTACGAGCAGTACTTC.

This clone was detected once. The CDR3 coding sequence is TGTGCCAGCAGCTTAAGTCCCGGACAGGGGAACTATGGCTACACCTTC. Its protein product is CASSLSPGQGNYGYTF. This sequence joins TRBV7-6 and TRBJ1-2; 9 bases are shared with TRBD1. The CDR3 sequence is 16 residues long. V was clipped by 2 bases and J by 2 bases; unmatched bases: 6. In germline, CDR1 is SGHVS, CDR2 FNYEAQ. Looking up the rest from reference TRBV7-6 and TRBJ1-2 gives the full variable domain: GAGVSQSPRYKVTKRGQDVALRCDPISGHVSLYWYRQALGQGPEFLTYFNYEAQQDKSGLPNDRFSAERPEGSISTLTIQRTEQRDSAMYRCASSLSPGQGNYGYTFGSGTRLTVV.

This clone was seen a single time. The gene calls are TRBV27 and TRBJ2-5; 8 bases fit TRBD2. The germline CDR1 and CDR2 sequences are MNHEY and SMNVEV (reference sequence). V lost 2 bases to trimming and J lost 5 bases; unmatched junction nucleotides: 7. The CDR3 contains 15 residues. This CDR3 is CASSLRLAGGETQYF. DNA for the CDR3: TGTGCCAGCAGTTTAAGACTTGCGGGAGGTGAGACCCAGTACTTC.

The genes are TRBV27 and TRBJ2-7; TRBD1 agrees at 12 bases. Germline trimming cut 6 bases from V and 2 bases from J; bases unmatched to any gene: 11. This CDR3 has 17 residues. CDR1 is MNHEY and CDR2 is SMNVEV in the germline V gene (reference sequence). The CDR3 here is CASSRGDRGLKTYEQYF. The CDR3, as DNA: TGTGCCAGCAGCCGGGGGGACAGGGGGCTTAAAACCTACGAGCAGTACTTC.

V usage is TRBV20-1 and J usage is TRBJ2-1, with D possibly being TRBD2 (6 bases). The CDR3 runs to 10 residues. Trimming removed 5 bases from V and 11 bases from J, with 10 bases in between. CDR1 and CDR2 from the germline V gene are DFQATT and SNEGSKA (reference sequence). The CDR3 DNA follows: TGCAGTGCTCCACTAGCCCAGCAGTTCTTC. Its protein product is CSAPLAQQFF.

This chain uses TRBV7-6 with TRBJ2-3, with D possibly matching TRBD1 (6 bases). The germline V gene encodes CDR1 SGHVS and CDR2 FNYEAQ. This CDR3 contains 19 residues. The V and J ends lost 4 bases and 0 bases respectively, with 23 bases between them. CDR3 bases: TGTGCCAGCAGCTCCAGGGGACCCGGACGCCGTGCTAGCACAGATACGCAGTATTTT. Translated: CASSSRGPGRRASTDTQYF. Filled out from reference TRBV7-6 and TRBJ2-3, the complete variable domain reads GAGVSQSPRYKVTKRGQDVALRCDPISGHVSLYWYRQALGQGPEFLTYFNYEAQQDKSGLPNDRFSAERPEGSISTLTIQRTEQRDSAMYRCASSSRGPGRRASTDTQYFGPGTRLTVL.

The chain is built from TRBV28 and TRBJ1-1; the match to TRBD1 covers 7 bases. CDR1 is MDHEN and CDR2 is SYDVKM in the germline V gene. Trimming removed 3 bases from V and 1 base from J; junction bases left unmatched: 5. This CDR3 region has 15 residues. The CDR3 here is CASSFPTGENTEAFF. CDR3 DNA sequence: TGTGCCAGCAGTTTCCCCACAGGGGAGAACACTGAAGCTTTCTTT.

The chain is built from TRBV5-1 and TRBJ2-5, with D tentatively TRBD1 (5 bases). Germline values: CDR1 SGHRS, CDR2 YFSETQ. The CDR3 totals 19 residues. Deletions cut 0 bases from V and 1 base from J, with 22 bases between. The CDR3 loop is CASSLGRLVGRALQETQYF. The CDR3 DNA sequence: TGCGCCAGCAGCTTGGGGCGCCTCGTGGGCAGGGCCCTCCAAGAGACCCAGTACTTC.

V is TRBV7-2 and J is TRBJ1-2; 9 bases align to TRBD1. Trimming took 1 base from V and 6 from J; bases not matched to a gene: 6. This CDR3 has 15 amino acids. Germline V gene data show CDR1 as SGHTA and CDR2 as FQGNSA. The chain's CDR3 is CASSLVDRGGDGYTF. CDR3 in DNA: TGTGCCAGCAGCTTAGTCGACAGGGGGGGCGATGGCTACACCTTC.

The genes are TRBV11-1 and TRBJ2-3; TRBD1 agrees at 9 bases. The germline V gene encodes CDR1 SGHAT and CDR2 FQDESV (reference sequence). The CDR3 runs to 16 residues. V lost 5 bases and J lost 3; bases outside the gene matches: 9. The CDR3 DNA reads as TGTGCCAGCAGCCAAGACGGGACAGGGTCGACAGATACGCAGTATTTT. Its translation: CASSQDGTGSTDTQYF.

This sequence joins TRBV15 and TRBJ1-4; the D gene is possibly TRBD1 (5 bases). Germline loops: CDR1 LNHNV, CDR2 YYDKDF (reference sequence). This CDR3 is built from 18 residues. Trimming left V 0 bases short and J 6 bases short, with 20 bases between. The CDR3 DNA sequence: TGTGCCACCAGCAGAGATTATGTTCAGCGGGACGGCCATGAAAAACTGTTTTTT. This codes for CATSRDYVQRDGHEKLFF. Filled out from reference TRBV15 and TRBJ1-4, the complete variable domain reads DAMVIQNPRYQVTQFGKPVTLSCSQTLNHNVMYWYQQKSSQAPKLLFHYYDKDFNNEADTPDNFQSRRPNTSFCFLDIRSPGLGDTAMYLCATSRDYVQRDGHEKLFFGSGTQLSVL.

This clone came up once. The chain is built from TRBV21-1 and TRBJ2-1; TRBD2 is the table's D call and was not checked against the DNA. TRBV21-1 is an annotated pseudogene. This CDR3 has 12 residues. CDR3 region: CASSRRGNEQFF. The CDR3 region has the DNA TGTGCCAGCAGCAGGAGGGGCAATGAGCAGTTCTTC.